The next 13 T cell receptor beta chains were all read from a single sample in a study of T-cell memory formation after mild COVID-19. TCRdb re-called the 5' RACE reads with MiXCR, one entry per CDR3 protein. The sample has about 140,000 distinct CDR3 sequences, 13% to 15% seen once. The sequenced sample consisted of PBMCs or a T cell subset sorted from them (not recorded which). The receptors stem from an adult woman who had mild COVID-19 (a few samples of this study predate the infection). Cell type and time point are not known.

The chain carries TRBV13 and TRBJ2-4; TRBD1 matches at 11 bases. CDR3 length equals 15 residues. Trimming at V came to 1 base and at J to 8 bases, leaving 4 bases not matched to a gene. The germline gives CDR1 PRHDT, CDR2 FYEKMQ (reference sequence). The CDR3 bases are TGTGCCAGCAGCTTAGCGGGACAGGGGGGTGACATTCAGTACTTC. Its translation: CASSLAGQGGDIQYF.

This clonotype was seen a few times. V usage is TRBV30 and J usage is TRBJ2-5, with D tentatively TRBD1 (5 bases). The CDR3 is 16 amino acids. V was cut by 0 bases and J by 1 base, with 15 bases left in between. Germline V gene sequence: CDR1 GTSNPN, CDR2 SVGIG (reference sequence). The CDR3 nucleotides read TGTGCCTGGAGTGTACTGGACACCCTATCCCAAGAGACCCAGTACTTC. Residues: CAWSVLDTLSQETQYF.

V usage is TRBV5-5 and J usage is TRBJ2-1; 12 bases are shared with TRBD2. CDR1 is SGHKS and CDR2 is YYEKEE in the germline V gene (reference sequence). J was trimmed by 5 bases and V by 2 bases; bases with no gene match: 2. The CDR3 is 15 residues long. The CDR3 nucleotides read TGTGCCAGCAGCTTACGACTAGCGGGGGACAATGAGCAGTTCTTC. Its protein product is CASSLRLAGDNEQFF.

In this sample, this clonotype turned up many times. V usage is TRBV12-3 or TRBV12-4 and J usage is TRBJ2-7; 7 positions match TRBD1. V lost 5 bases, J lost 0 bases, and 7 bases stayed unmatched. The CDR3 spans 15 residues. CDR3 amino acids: CASSPLRDSSYEQYF. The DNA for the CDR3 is TGTGCCAGCAGTCCGCTTCGGGACAGCTCCTACGAGCAGTACTTC.

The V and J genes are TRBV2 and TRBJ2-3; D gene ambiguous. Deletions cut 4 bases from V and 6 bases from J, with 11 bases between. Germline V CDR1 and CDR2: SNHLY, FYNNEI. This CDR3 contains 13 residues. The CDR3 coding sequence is TGTGCCAGCAGTGCCCCGCCCCGGGATACGCAGTATTTT. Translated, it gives CASSAPPRDTQYF.

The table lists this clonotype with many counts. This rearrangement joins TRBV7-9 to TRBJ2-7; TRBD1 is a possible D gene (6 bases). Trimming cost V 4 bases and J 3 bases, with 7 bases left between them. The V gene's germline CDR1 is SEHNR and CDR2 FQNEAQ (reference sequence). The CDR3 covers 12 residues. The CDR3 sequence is CASSYRVYEQYF. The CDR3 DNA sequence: TGTGCCAGCAGCTACAGGGTCTACGAGCAGTACTTC.

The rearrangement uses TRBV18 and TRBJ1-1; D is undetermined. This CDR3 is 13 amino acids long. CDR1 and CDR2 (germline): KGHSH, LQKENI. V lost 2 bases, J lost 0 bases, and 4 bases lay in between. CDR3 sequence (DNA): TGTGCCAGCTCACCAGGGATGAACACTGAAGCTTTCTTT. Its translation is CASSPGMNTEAFF.

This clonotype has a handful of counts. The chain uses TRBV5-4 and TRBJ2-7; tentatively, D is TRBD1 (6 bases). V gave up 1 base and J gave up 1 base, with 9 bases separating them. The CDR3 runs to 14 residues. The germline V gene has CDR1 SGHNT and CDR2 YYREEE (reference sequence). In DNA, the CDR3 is TGTGCCAGCAGCTTGAAGGGGGAATCCTACGAGCAGTACTTC. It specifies CASSLKGESYEQYF.

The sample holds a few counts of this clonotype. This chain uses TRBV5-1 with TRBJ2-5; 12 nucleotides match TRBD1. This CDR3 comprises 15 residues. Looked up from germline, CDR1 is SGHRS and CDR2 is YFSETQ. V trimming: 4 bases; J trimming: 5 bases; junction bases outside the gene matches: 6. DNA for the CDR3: TGCGCCAGCAGCCCGGGACAGGGGGCAGGGGAGACCCAGTACTTC. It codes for CASSPGQGAGETQYF.

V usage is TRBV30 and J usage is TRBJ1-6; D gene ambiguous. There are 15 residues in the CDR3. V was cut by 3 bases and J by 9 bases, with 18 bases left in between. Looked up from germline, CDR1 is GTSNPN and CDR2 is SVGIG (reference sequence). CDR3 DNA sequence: TGTGCCTGGAGACCTGGCGGAAGGGAGGCTTCACCCCTCCACTTT. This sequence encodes CAWRPGGREASPLHF. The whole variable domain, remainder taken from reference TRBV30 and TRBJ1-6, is SQTIHQWPATLVQPVGSPLSLECTVEGTSNPNLYWYRQAAGRGLQLLFYSVGIGQISSEVPQNLSASRPQDRQFILSSKKLLLSDSGFYLCAWRPGGREASPLHFGNGTRLTVT.

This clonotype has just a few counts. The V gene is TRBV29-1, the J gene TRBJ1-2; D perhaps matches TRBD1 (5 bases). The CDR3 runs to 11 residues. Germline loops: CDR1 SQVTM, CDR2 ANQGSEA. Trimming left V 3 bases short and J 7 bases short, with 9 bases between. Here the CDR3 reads CSVDRASGYTF. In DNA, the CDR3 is TGCAGCGTTGACAGGGCAAGTGGCTACACCTTC.

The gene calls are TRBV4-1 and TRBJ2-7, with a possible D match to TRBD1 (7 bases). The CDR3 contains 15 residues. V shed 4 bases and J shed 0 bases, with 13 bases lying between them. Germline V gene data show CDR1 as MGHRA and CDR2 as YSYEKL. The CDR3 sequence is CASSLRGESSYEQYF. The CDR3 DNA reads TGCGCCAGCAGCCTCAGGGGGGAAAGCTCCTACGAGCAGTACTTC.

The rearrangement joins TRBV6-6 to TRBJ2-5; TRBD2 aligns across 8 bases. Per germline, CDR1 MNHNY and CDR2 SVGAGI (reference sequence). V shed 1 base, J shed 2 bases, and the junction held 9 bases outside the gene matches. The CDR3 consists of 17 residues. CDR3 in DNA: TGTGCCAGCAGTTACTGGGGAGCGGGAGTAGGGCAAGAGACCCAGTACTTC. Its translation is CASSYWGAGVGQETQYF.